This TCR beta chain is drawn from a study of cytomegalovirus exposure and HLA in healthy donors. 13 Jbeta primers and 60 Vbeta primers were used for the PCR. The method was immunoSEQ multiplex PCR; TCRdb's version includes in-frame clones alone and lacks a portion of them. This table has about 130,000 clones, around nine tenths appearing once. Points from the study as a whole: An analysis that came later showed most CMV-associated TCR beta chains appearing HLA-restricted. Researchers catalogued 164 TCR beta chains as cytomegalovirus-associated.

All the people who gave samples were healthy bone marrow donors. While unrecorded immune exposures were likely, the donors were nominally healthy when sampled. In regard to this clone: The antigen is unknown.

This sequence originates from a woman between 25 and 40 years old in good health and CMV-seronegative. The sample taken for sequencing was PBMCs.

This chain's CDR3 is CASSPSVNQPQHF. CDR3 DNA sequence: TGTGCCAGCAGTCCCTCCGTCAATCAGCCCCAGCATTTT. V usage is TRBV27 and J usage is TRBJ1-5; D unresolved. Germline CDR1 is MNHEY and CDR2 is SMNVEV (reference sequence). This CDR3 is built from 13 residues. Trimming cost V 5 bases and J 3 bases, with 8 bases left between them.